This TCR beta chain derives from a study of shared clonotypes between healthy human individuals. Study-level information: Every donor yielded three CD4 naive, three CD4 memory, two CD8 naive and one CD8 memory plate.

The CDR3 spans 17 residues. J was trimmed by 1 base and V by 0 bases; bases with no gene match: 6. In germline, CDR1 is SGDLS, CDR2 YYNGEE. Clones were sequenced by immunoSEQ multiplex PCR, and TCRdb holds only the in-frame ones, with some missing. The sample yields about 960,000 clones, over 60% seen once. The gene calls are TRBV9 and TRBJ2-5, with 10 bases that match TRBD2. Input material: memory CD4+ T cells sorted from blood. The subset: CD45RA-negative fraction. The source is a man aged 18 to 29 in good health. CDR3 amino acids: CASSVAASGGIQETQYF. The CDR3 DNA reads as TGTGCCAGCAGCGTAGCGGCTAGCGGGGGAATCCAAGAGACCCAGTACTTC.